The text below deals with one T cell receptor (beta chain). Per the original methods: For nucleated cells, counts were estimated from reference gene primer amplification. Profiled with immunoSEQ multiplex PCR; TCRdb holds only in-frame clones, not every one. That table is the source of V, J and clone size, and D and trimming were worked out from the DNA. The sample contains 98,000 or so clones, roughly 84% of which appear only once. The germline CDR1 and CDR2 sequences are WNHNN and SYGVQD (reference sequence). The V gene end was trimmed by 5 bases and the J gene end by 5 bases; junction bases not matched to a gene: 6. This CDR3 contains 15 residues. These data belong to a study of blood T cell repertoires in COVID-19. The overall study: Samples came from the United States, Italy and Spain, spanning acute and convalescent COVID-19. Sources were T cells, B-cell-depleted T cells, or PBMCs; the material itself was cDNA or gDNA.

Sequenced sample: peripheral blood. The V and J genes are TRBV10-1 and TRBJ2-5; the match to TRBD2 covers 12 bases. This TCR was sampled from a man aged 60 to 69 with acute or convalescent COVID-19. CDR3 in DNA: TGCGCCAGCAGTTCCGGACTAGCGGGGTTGGAGACCCAGTACTTC. The encoded protein is CASSSGLAGLETQYF.